These 28 T cell receptor beta chains share one sample of origin, sequenced in a study of T cell responses to AZD1222 COVID-19 vaccine. TCRdb keeps only in-frame clones here, not all; method: immunoSEQ multiplex PCR. The sample lists approximately 92,000 clones; roughly nine tenths were seen once. Sequencing used peripheral blood, obtained on day 0 of AZD1222 vaccination. All receptors derive from an adult in good health.

The chain couples TRBV7-6 to TRBJ2-1; D might be TRBD1 (5 bases). Looked up from germline, CDR1 is SGHVS and CDR2 is FNYEAQ. Trimming pared 3 bases from V and 3 bases from J, leaving 12 bases between. The CDR3 loop spans 15 amino acids. The CDR3 nucleotides are TGTGCCAGCAGCTTGACAGCAACTCACTACAATGAGCAGTTCTTC. Translation: CASSLTATHYNEQFF.

This chain links TRBV19 with TRBJ2-2; D is ambiguous. The CDR3 sequence is 17 residues long. Trimming pared 2 bases from V and 0 bases from J, leaving 13 bases between. The V gene's germline CDR1 is LNHDA and CDR2 SQIVND (reference sequence). CDR3 amino acids: CASSIFGVPANTGELFF. The CDR3 nucleotides read TGTGCCAGTAGTATATTTGGAGTCCCGGCGAACACCGGGGAGCTGTTTTTT.

The rearrangement joins TRBV19 to TRBJ2-7; tentatively, D is TRBD1 (6 bases). Trimming removed 5 bases from V and 5 bases from J, with 13 bases in between. CDR3 length: 13 amino acids. The germline gives CDR1 LNHDA, CDR2 SQIVND (reference sequence). CDR3 sequence (DNA): TGTGCCAGTAGTCTATCAGGGGACCACGAGCAGTACTTC. Encoded protein: CASSLSGDHEQYF.

V gene TRBV4-1 combines with J gene TRBJ2-2; D remains unclear. V gave up 1 base and J gave up 2 bases, with 8 bases separating them. CDR3 length equals 15 residues. Germline CDR1 reads MGHRA; CDR2 reads YSYEKL. The CDR3 loop is CASSQGHSNTGELFF. The CDR3, as DNA: TGCGCCAGCAGCCAAGGTCACAGCAACACCGGGGAGCTGTTTTTT.

The chain carries TRBV27 and TRBJ2-2; 7 nucleotides agree with TRBD2. This CDR3 spans 17 amino acids. The ends lost 3 bases at V and 5 bases at J; junction bases unmatched: 12. The V gene's germline CDR1 is MNHEY and CDR2 SMNVEV (reference sequence). The CDR3 spells CASSFHGLGGGTGELFF. The CDR3 coding sequence is TGTGCCAGCAGTTTCCATGGGCTTGGGGGAGGGACCGGGGAGCTGTTTTTT.

The chain combines TRBV7-8 with TRBJ2-5; D perhaps matches TRBD2 (5 bases). The V and J ends lost 0 bases and 7 bases respectively, with 6 bases between them. Germline V gives CDR1 SGHVS, CDR2 FQNEAQ. CDR3 length equals 12 residues. CDR3 region: CASSLAAGTQYF. CDR3 coding DNA: TGTGCCAGCAGCTTAGCCGCGGGGACCCAGTACTTC.

V usage is TRBV7-8 and J usage is TRBJ2-1; 7 bases are shared with TRBD2. Germline V gene sequence: CDR1 SGHVS, CDR2 FQNEAQ. The V gene end was trimmed by 7 bases and the J gene end by 0 bases; junction bases not matched to a gene: 9. CDR3 length equals 16 residues. For the CDR3, the DNA is TGTGCCAGCACCCTAACTAGCGATCGCTCCTACAATGAGCAGTTCTTC. It translates to CASTLTSDRSYNEQFF.

The rearrangement joins TRBV18 to TRBJ1-5, with D perhaps matching TRBD1 (5 bases). CDR1 KGHSH and CDR2 LQKENI come from the germline V gene. Between the trimmed V and J ends, which lost 3 bases and 4 bases, there was a span of 13 bases. This CDR3 is built from 15 residues. CDR3 nucleotides: TGTGCCAGCTCACCCGGGACGGGTGGAAATCAGCCCCAGCATTTT. It yields the protein CASSPGTGGNQPQHF.

This clone was recorded once. The rearrangement joins TRBV6-2 or TRBV6-3 to TRBJ2-3, with TRBD2 matching over 8 bases. CDR3 size: 15 residues. Germline-derived CDR1 and CDR2 are MNHEY and SVGEGT. J lost 5 bases, V lost 6 bases, and 10 bases had no gene match. The CDR3 reads CASSQPWSGGDTQYF. The CDR3 nucleotides read TGTGCCAGCAGCCAGCCCTGGAGCGGGGGAGATACGCAGTATTTT.

The chain employs TRBV28 and TRBJ1-3, with D tentatively TRBD1 (6 bases). In germline, CDR1 is MDHEN, CDR2 SYDVKM. CDR3 length equals 17 residues. The V gene lost 1 base and the J gene lost 0 bases, with 13 bases spanning the gap. CDR3 sequence: CASSLSDSSPSGNTIYF. In DNA form, the CDR3 reads TGTGCCAGCAGTTTATCGGACAGTTCCCCCTCTGGAAACACCATATATTTT.

The rearrangement joins TRBV7-9 to TRBJ2-7; 10 bases line up with TRBD1. V lost 3 bases to trimming and J lost 9 bases; unmatched junction nucleotides: 8. The germline V gene has CDR1 SEHNR and CDR2 FQNEAQ (reference sequence). The CDR3 is 14 residues long. CDR3 loop: CASSFGDRGSWQYF. The CDR3 DNA reads TGTGCCAGCAGCTTTGGGGACAGGGGTAGTTGGCAGTACTTC.

The V and J genes are TRBV27 and TRBJ2-7; 9 positions match TRBD1. The V gene's germline CDR1 is MNHEY and CDR2 SMNVEV (reference sequence). The CDR3 contains 12 residues. The V segment lost 10 bases and the J segment 3 bases; nucleotides outside the gene matches: 4. In DNA, the CDR3 is TGTGCCACCTCGGACAGGGGCTACGAGCAGTACTTC. Protein sequence: CATSDRGYEQYF.

The chain couples TRBV27 to TRBJ2-7; no reliable D call. V lost 3 bases and J lost 4, with 7 bases in between. The CDR3 consists of 12 residues. Germline CDR1 and CDR2: MNHEY and SMNVEV (reference sequence). This CDR3 is CASSFSGYEQYF. Written as DNA, the CDR3 is TGTGCCAGCAGTTTTTCCGGTTACGAGCAGTACTTC.

The chain recombines TRBV7-3 with TRBJ1-2; D is ambiguous. V dropped 2 bases and J dropped 4 bases, with 8 bases sitting between them. This CDR3 is 13 amino acids long. CDR1 is SGHTA and CDR2 is FQGTGA in the germline V gene. CDR3 coding DNA: TGTGCCAGCAGCTTACCAAACTTCTATGGCTACACCTTC. It yields the protein CASSLPNFYGYTF.

The gene calls are TRBV6-5 and TRBJ2-2; maybe TRBD1 (5 bases). V was clipped by 6 bases and J by 4 bases, with 9 bases between them. Looked up from germline, CDR1 is MNHEY and CDR2 is SVGAGI. The CDR3 runs 13 residues. As DNA, the CDR3 is TGTGCCAGCAGGCAGGGTCCCACCGGGGAGCTGTTTTTT. Encoded protein: CASRQGPTGELFF.

The chain is built from TRBV6-2 or TRBV6-3 and TRBJ2-1, with a weak D call TRBD2 (5 bases). V lost 4 bases, J lost 4 bases, and 8 bases lay in between. This CDR3 contains 13 residues. The germline CDR1 and CDR2 sequences are MNHEY and SVGEGT. The CDR3 is CASSFLAYNEQFF. As DNA, the CDR3 is TGTGCCAGCAGTTTCCTAGCATACAATGAGCAGTTCTTC.

J is TRBJ1-1 and V is TRBV3-1 (or the pseudogene TRBV3-2), with no clear D. V lost 5 bases and J lost 1, with 8 bases in between. Germline values: CDR1 LGHDT, CDR2 YNNKEL (reference sequence). CDR3 length: 13 amino acids. As DNA, the CDR3 is TGTGCCAGCAGCTTTTCCGGGAACACTGAAGCTTTCTTT. Translated: CASSFSGNTEAFF.

This clone was counted once. The V gene is TRBV19, the J gene TRBJ2-3; TRBD1 is a possible D gene (6 bases). The germline CDR1 and CDR2 sequences are LNHDA and SQIVND (reference sequence). CDR3 length: 15 amino acids. Trimming left V 3 bases short and J 0 bases short, with 10 bases between. The CDR3 region is CASSIGGLSTDTQYF. The CDR3 nucleotides read TGTGCCAGTAGTATTGGGGGCCTTAGCACAGATACGCAGTATTTT.

This clone was observed a single time. This rearrangement joins TRBV7-3 to TRBJ1-1; D is unclear. The germline gives CDR1 SGHTA, CDR2 FQGTGA. With 8 bases removed from V and 1 base from J, the gap between germline ends came to 11 bases. The CDR3 spans 13 residues. This chain's CDR3 is CASGTQENTEAFF. In DNA form, the CDR3 reads TGTGCCAGCGGAACTCAGGAGAACACTGAAGCTTTCTTT. The complete variable domain, with remaining parts taken from reference TRBV7-3 and TRBJ1-1, reads GAGVSQTPSNKVTEKGKYVELRCDPISGHTALYWYRQSLGQGPEFLIYFQGTGAADDSGLPNDRFFAVRPEGSVSTLKIQRTERGDSAVYLCASGTQENTEAFFGQGTRLTVV.

V and J are TRBV5-1 and TRBJ1-3; TRBD1 might be the D (5 bases). The germline gives CDR1 SGHRS, CDR2 YFSETQ. This CDR3 has 16 residues. With 7 bases removed from V and 4 bases from J, the gap between germline ends came to 21 bases. The CDR3 coding sequence is TGCGCCAGCGAGGCGGGGCGGGGGGTCCCGGGAAACACCATATATTTT. This translates into CASEAGRGVPGNTIYF.

The chain carries TRBV5-8 and TRBJ2-7; D might be TRBD2 (6 bases). From germline, CDR1 is SGHTS and CDR2 YDEGEE. The CDR3 extends over 12 amino acids. V was trimmed by 4 bases and J by 7 bases, leaving 12 bases between them. CDR3 loop: CASSPAREEQYF. In DNA, the CDR3 is TGTGCCAGCAGCCCGGCTCGGGAGGAGCAGTACTTC.

The rearrangement uses TRBV5-1 and TRBJ1-2, with D uncertain. This CDR3 is 13 amino acids long. Trimming pared 0 bases from V and 2 bases from J, leaving 5 bases between. Germline V gene lookup returns CDR1 SGHRS and CDR2 YFSETQ. This chain's CDR3 is CASSLGGNYGYTF. For the CDR3, the DNA is TGCGCCAGCAGCTTGGGAGGCAACTATGGCTACACCTTC.

The chain recombines TRBV12-3 or TRBV12-4 with TRBJ1-1; D is uncertain. This CDR3 region has 13 residues. The ends were cut back, 7 bases at V and 0 bases at J, with 9 bases in the middle. The CDR3 reads CASTEFMNTEAFF. The DNA of the CDR3 is TGTGCCAGCACCGAATTTATGAACACTGAAGCTTTCTTT.

V is TRBV4-1 and J is TRBJ2-6; 7 bases are shared with TRBD1. CDR1 and CDR2 from the germline V gene are MGHRA and YSYEKL. V shed 5 bases and J 1 base; nucleotides not matched to a gene: 14. This CDR3 spans 19 amino acids. The CDR3 DNA reads TGCGCCAGCAGCTCATTCCTAGAGACAGGGTGGTCTGGGGCCAACGTCCTGACTTTC. Translated, it gives CASSSFLETGWSGANVLTF.

The V call is TRBV6-2 or TRBV6-3, the J call TRBJ2-7, with unresolved D. Germline V gene sequence: CDR1 MNHEY, CDR2 SVGEGT. This CDR3 has 14 amino acids. V lost 5 bases and J 2 bases, leaving 13 bases between the germline ends. CDR3 in DNA: TGTGCCAGCAGTACGTCCCCCCAAGCCTACGAGCAGTACTTC. Translated: CASSTSPQAYEQYF.

The chain has TRBV29-1 and TRBJ2-4; D may be TRBD1 (5 bases). The CDR3 is 17 residues long. V was cut by 0 bases and J by 0 bases, with 15 bases left in between. CDR1 is SQVTM and CDR2 is ANQGSEA in the germline V gene. The CDR3 DNA is TGCAGCGTTGAAGATCTACGGCAAGGGGTAGCCAAAAACATTCAGTACTTC. Protein sequence: CSVEDLRQGVAKNIQYF.

V is TRBV11-2 and J is TRBJ1-1; TRBD1 agrees at 7 bases. The trim removed 5 bases at V and 4 bases at J, leaving 10 bases unmatched. The germline gives CDR1 SGHAT, CDR2 FQNNGV. This CDR3 is built from 15 residues. Here the CDR3 DNA reads TGTGCCAGCAGCCAAAGACAGGGCACCACCACTGAAGCTTTCTTT. Protein product: CASSQRQGTTTEAFF.

The V and J genes are TRBV5-6 and TRBJ2-3; a weak D match, TRBD1 (5 bases). V was shortened by 10 bases and J by 0 bases, with 12 bases between the two germline ends. The CDR3 consists of 13 residues. The germline gives CDR1 SGHDT, CDR2 YYEEEE. In DNA form, the CDR3 reads TGTGCCGGCCGACAGAGTAGCACAGATACGCAGTATTTT. Residues: CAGRQSSTDTQYF.